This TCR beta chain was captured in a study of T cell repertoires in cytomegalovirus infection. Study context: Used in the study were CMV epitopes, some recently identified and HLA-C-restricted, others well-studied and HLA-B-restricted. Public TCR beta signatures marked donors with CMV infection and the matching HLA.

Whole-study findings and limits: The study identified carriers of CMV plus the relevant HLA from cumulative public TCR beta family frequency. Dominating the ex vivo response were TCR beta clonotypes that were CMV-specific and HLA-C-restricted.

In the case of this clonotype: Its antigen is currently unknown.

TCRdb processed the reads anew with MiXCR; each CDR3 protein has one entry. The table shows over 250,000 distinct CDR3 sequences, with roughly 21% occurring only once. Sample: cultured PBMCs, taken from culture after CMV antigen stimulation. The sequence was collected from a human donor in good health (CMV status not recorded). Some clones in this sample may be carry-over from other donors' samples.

In DNA form, the CDR3 reads TGTGCCAGCAGGAACACTAGCGGCTCCTACAATGAGCAGTTCTTC. It is translated as CASRNTSGSYNEQFF. The chain uses TRBV7-9 and TRBJ2-1; 8 bases fit TRBD2. The CDR3 runs to 15 residues. Germline CDR1 reads SEHNR; CDR2 reads FQNEAQ (reference sequence). The V and J ends lost 6 bases and 0 bases, in that order; junction bases with no gene match: 4.